Presented here are 29 T cell receptor beta chains from one specimen sequenced in a study of cytomegalovirus exposure and HLA in healthy donors. Using immunoSEQ multiplex PCR, the repertoire was profiled, and TCRdb retains in-frame clones only, with some absent. The table lists around 75,000 clones, around four fifths of them singletons. Sequenced sample: PBMCs. The source is a man aged 25-40 years in good health and CMV-seronegative.

As DNA, the CDR3 is TGTGCCAGCAGTCGACGGGAGGACCGGGTTAACTATGGCTACACCTTC. This codes for CASSRREDRVNYGYTF. The V gene is TRBV7-2, the J gene TRBJ1-2; D is unresolved. Germline loops: CDR1 SGHTA, CDR2 FQGNSA. This CDR3 has 16 amino acids. The V and J ends lost 6 bases and 1 base respectively, with 18 bases between them.

This sequence joins TRBV29-1 and TRBJ2-3, with 9 bases lining up with TRBD2. CDR3 size: 13 residues. From germline, CDR1 is SQVTM and CDR2 ANQGSEA. The junction had 1 base not matched to a gene; V was cut back by 4 bases and J by 2 bases. CDR3 nucleotide sequence: TGCAGCGTTGGGGGACTAGCCACAGATACGCAGTATTTT. It codes for CSVGGLATDTQYF.

The chain is built from TRBV6-5 and TRBJ1-1, with D uncertain. In germline, CDR1 is MNHEY, CDR2 SVGAGI. The length of the CDR3 is 16 residues. Trimming took off 0 bases at V and 0 bases at J, with 11 bases between the two ends. The CDR3 DNA sequence: TGTGCCAGCAGTTACTCACCCAGGTCGATGAACACTGAAGCTTTCTTT. Amino acid sequence: CASSYSPRSMNTEAFF.

This clone came up once. The V gene is TRBV6-1, the J gene TRBJ1-2; D not resolved. Trimming cost V 5 bases and J 0 bases, with 10 bases left between them. Looked up from germline, CDR1 is MNHNS and CDR2 is SASEGT. The CDR3 is made up of 14 amino acids. Here the CDR3 DNA reads TGTGCCAGCAGTTTGGATGGGCCTAACTATGGCTACACCTTC. Protein sequence: CASSLDGPNYGYTF.

The chain is built from TRBV4-1 and TRBJ2-2, with D perhaps TRBD2 (6 bases). This CDR3 comprises 11 residues. V shed 9 bases and J shed 6 bases, with 8 bases lying between them. CDR1 is MGHRA, CDR2 YSYEKL, per germline. Here the CDR3 reads CASWGAGELFF. The DNA for the CDR3 is TGCGCCAGTTGGGGGGCCGGGGAGCTGTTTTTT.

CDR3 in DNA: TGTGCCACCAGCCTTCCGAGCTCCTACAATGAGCAGTTCTTC. The encoded protein is CATSLPSSYNEQFF. The J gene is TRBJ2-1, the V gene TRBV15; D unclear. Per germline, CDR1 LNHNV and CDR2 YYDKDF (reference sequence). This CDR3 region has 14 residues. Trimming removed 5 bases from V and 0 bases from J, with 8 bases in between. The complete variable domain, with remaining parts taken from reference TRBV15 and TRBJ2-1, reads DAMVIQNPRYQVTQFGKPVTLSCSQTLNHNVMYWYQQKSSQAPKLLFHYYDKDFNNEADTPDNFQSRRPNTSFCFLDIRSPGLGDTAMYLCATSLPSSYNEQFFGPGTRLTVL.

The chain has TRBV6-1 and TRBJ2-5; 9 bases line up with TRBD1. Germline values: CDR1 MNHNS, CDR2 SASEGT. V was clipped by 2 bases and J by 5 bases; unmatched bases: 12. This CDR3 is 17 amino acids long. CDR3 in DNA: TGTGCCAGCAGTGAATATGGGATACAGGGGGCCGGGGAGACCCAGTACTTC. Its protein product is CASSEYGIQGAGETQYF.

This clone was detected a few times. V is TRBV6-1 and J is TRBJ2-5; possible D gene TRBD2, 6 bases. Trimming left V 2 bases short and J 1 base short, with 11 bases between. The length of the CDR3 is 15 residues. Germline V gives CDR1 MNHNS, CDR2 SASEGT. CDR3 DNA sequence: TGTGCCAGCAGTGAACAGGAGGGGTCCCAAGAGACCCAGTACTTC. Its protein is CASSEQEGSQETQYF.

V gene TRBV7-9 combines with J gene TRBJ2-1, with TRBD2 identical over 7 bases. The CDR3 consists of 16 residues. CDR1 and CDR2 (germline): SEHNR, FQNEAQ (reference sequence). V gave up 2 bases and J gave up 2 bases; unmatched junction bases: 6. The CDR3, as DNA: TGTGCCAGCAGCTTAACCCGGACTAGTCCCTACAATGAGCAGTTCTTC. Its protein is CASSLTRTSPYNEQFF.

V is TRBV5-1 and J is TRBJ1-1; D is possibly TRBD1 (5 bases). CDR3 length: 13 amino acids. Germline V gives CDR1 SGHRS, CDR2 YFSETQ. Trimming removed 1 base from V and 4 bases from J, with 8 bases in between. CDR3 region: CASSLNGGTEAFF. In nucleotides, the CDR3 is TGCGCCAGCAGCTTGAACGGGGGCACTGAAGCTTTCTTT.

V gene TRBV19 combines with J gene TRBJ1-2, with 7 nucleotides matching TRBD1. The germline CDR1 and CDR2 sequences are LNHDA and SQIVND (reference sequence). The CDR3 spans 12 residues. V shed 10 bases and J 6 bases; nucleotides not matched to a gene: 8. CDR3 DNA sequence: TGTGCCACACGACAGGGCAACAATGGCTACACCTTC. This codes for CATRQGNNGYTF.

This clone was seen a handful of times. V and J are TRBV7-3 and TRBJ2-2; the D is unclear. The CDR3 runs to 14 residues. The ends were cut back, 4 bases at V and 6 bases at J, with 12 bases in the middle. CDR1 and CDR2 (germline): SGHTA, FQGTGA. The DNA of the CDR3 is TGTGCCAGCAGCTCAGGCAACGGCCCCGGGGAGCTGTTTTTT. It encodes CASSSGNGPGELFF.

The chain uses TRBV5-4 and TRBJ1-1; possibly TRBD1 for D (6 bases). CDR3 size: 12 residues. Per germline, CDR1 SGHNT and CDR2 YYREEE (reference sequence). Trimming removed 4 bases at V and 4 bases at J, with 8 bases between. The CDR3 reads CASSPDSTEAFF. The CDR3 DNA is TGTGCCAGCAGCCCGGACAGCACTGAAGCTTTCTTT. Full variable domain (rest looked up from reference TRBV5-4 and TRBJ1-1): ETGVTQSPTHLIKTRGQQVTLRCSSQSGHNTVSWYQQALGQGPQFIFQYYREEENGRGNFPPRFSGLQFPNYSSELNVNALELDDSALYLCASSPDSTEAFFGQGTRLTVV.

The chain recombines TRBV5-1 with TRBJ2-7; tentative D call: TRBD2 (6 bases). There are 13 residues in the CDR3. Deletions cut 0 bases from V and 6 bases from J, with 10 bases between. Germline loops: CDR1 SGHRS, CDR2 YFSETQ. CDR3 sequence reads: CASSLVPSAEQYV. In DNA form, the CDR3 reads TGCGCCAGCAGCTTGGTACCTAGCGCCGAGCAGTACGTC.

V gene TRBV28 combines with J gene TRBJ2-3, with D perhaps matching TRBD1 (6 bases). V was shortened by 10 bases and J by 2 bases, with 13 bases between the two germline ends. CDR1 and CDR2 from the germline V gene are MDHEN and SYDVKM. CDR3 length: 13 residues. CDR3: CATCRGTTDTQYF. CDR3 bases: TGTGCCACTTGCAGGGGTACCACAGATACGCAGTATTTT.

The chain recombines TRBV11-2 with TRBJ2-7; TRBD1 might be the D (6 bases). CDR1 is SGHAT and CDR2 is FQNNGV in the germline V gene. This CDR3 comprises 14 residues. V gave up 6 bases and J gave up 9 bases, with 21 bases separating them. The CDR3 DNA reads TGTGCCAGCAGTTCAATTAACAGGGTGCGGAGGCAGTACTTC. Translating gives CASSSINRVRRQYF.

The genes are TRBV18 and TRBJ1-2; 7 nucleotides match TRBD1. Looked up from germline, CDR1 is KGHSH and CDR2 is LQKENI. V shed 3 bases and J 8 bases; nucleotides not matched to a gene: 9. CDR3 size: 14 residues. DNA for the CDR3: TGTGCCAGCTCACCCCCATCTCAGGGGGGCGGCTACACCTTC. Its protein is CASSPPSQGGGYTF.

This chain uses TRBV7-8 with TRBJ1-1, with 8 nucleotides matching TRBD1. This CDR3 is 15 amino acids long. Germline-derived CDR1 and CDR2 are SGHVS and FQNEAQ. V was clipped by 5 bases and J by 3 bases; unmatched bases: 8. The DNA of the CDR3 is TGTGCCAGCAGCGCCCTACAGGGGGTCGACACTGAAGCTTTCTTT. Protein sequence: CASSALQGVDTEAFF.

V and J are TRBV11-3 and TRBJ1-4, with D perhaps matching TRBD1 (5 bases). With 3 bases removed from V and 7 bases from J, the gap between germline ends came to 15 bases. The germline gives CDR1 SGHNT, CDR2 YENEEA. The CDR3 length is 15 residues. The CDR3 protein is CASSFEGRKGEKLFF. For the CDR3, the DNA is TGTGCCAGCAGCTTCGAGGGGAGGAAGGGTGAAAAACTGTTTTTT.

The V call is TRBV27, the J call TRBJ2-5, with D perhaps TRBD1 (5 bases). Germline V gene lookup returns CDR1 MNHEY and CDR2 SMNVEV (reference sequence). V was trimmed by 6 bases and J by 7 bases, leaving 18 bases between them. The CDR3 runs 14 residues. The CDR3 loop reads CASSLTAGKATQYF. The DNA of the CDR3 is TGTGCCAGCAGCCTCACGGCAGGGAAGGCGACCCAGTACTTC.

The V gene is TRBV2, the J gene TRBJ2-1; maybe TRBD2 (6 bases). Trimming removed 9 bases from V and 4 bases from J, with 22 bases in between. Germline V CDR1 and CDR2: SNHLY, FYNNEI. This CDR3 spans 16 amino acids. The CDR3 DNA is TGTGCCAGTCGTGCTGGCACGGCGGGACCTTACAATGAGCAGTTCTTC. Protein sequence: CASRAGTAGPYNEQFF. Full variable domain (remainder filled in from reference TRBV2 and TRBJ2-1): EPEVTQTPSHQVTQMGQEVILRCVPISNHLYFYWYRQILGQKVEFLVSFYNNEISEKSEIFDDQFSVERPDGSNFTLKIRSTKLEDSAMYFCASRAGTAGPYNEQFFGPGTRLTVL.

This clone came up once. The V call is TRBV4-1, the J call TRBJ1-4, with D uncertain. Germline values: CDR1 MGHRA, CDR2 YSYEKL. V lost 2 bases, J lost 8 bases, and 9 bases lay in between. CDR3 length: 13 residues. This CDR3 reads CASSQWVGEKLFF. In nucleotides, the CDR3 is TGCGCCAGCAGCCAATGGGTGGGCGAAAAACTGTTTTTT.

The table lists this clone with a count of one. The chain recombines TRBV18 with TRBJ1-3, with D unclear. Looked up from germline, CDR1 is KGHSH and CDR2 is LQKENI. The CDR3 runs 14 residues. V lost 2 bases and J 5 bases, leaving 10 bases between the germline ends. CDR3 protein: CASSPATNRNTIYF. DNA of the CDR3: TGTGCCAGCTCACCAGCGACTAACAGAAACACCATATATTTT.

This clone was observed a single time. The chain joins TRBV13 to TRBJ2-1; D is undetermined. Per the germline V gene, CDR1 is PRHDT and CDR2 is FYEKMQ (reference sequence). The V and J ends lost 3 bases and 7 bases respectively, with 10 bases between them. The CDR3 extends over 13 amino acids. CDR3 sequence (DNA): TGTGCCAGCAGCTTTAGCCTCGGGAATGAGCAGTTCTTC. Translating it yields CASSFSLGNEQFF.

The chain combines TRBV7-9 with TRBJ1-2, with 8 bases matching TRBD1. Germline V CDR1 and CDR2: SEHNR, FQNEAQ (reference sequence). The CDR3 sequence is 13 residues long. V shed 4 bases and J 7 bases; nucleotides not matched to a gene: 5. The CDR3 protein is CASSYGQGSGYTF. The CDR3 DNA reads as TGTGCCAGCAGCTATGGACAGGGCAGTGGCTACACCTTC.

V usage is TRBV5-4 and J usage is TRBJ1-1; 8 bases fit TRBD1. CDR3 length equals 14 residues. Losses at the gene ends were 3 bases for V and 1 base for J; bases not matched to a gene: 2. Germline CDR1 SGHNT, CDR2 YYREEE (reference sequence). The chain's CDR3 is CASSSGTGNTEAFF. The CDR3 DNA reads as TGTGCCAGCAGCTCCGGGACAGGGAACACTGAAGCTTTCTTT.

V usage is TRBV2 and J usage is TRBJ2-7; perhaps TRBD1 as D (5 bases). The CDR3 contains 12 residues. Trimming shortened V by 10 bases and J by 5 bases, and 15 bases separated the two germline ends. Germline CDR1 SNHLY, CDR2 FYNNEI. The chain's CDR3 is CATSRRENEQYF. The CDR3 DNA reads as TGTGCCACCTCTCGCAGGGAAAACGAGCAGTACTTC.

This clone appeared a single time. The rearrangement links TRBV30 to TRBJ1-1; a weak D match, TRBD1 (5 bases). V gave up 2 bases and J gave up 3 bases, with 16 bases separating them. This CDR3 comprises 15 residues. Germline V CDR1 and CDR2: GTSNPN, SVGIG (reference sequence). CDR3 nucleotides: TGTGCCTGGAGTCCACCCGGGGGGACCGACACTGAAGCTTTCTTT. It codes for CAWSPPGGTDTEAFF.

This clone showed up many times. The rearrangement uses TRBV27 and TRBJ1-5, with TRBD1 matching over 7 bases. The CDR3 is 15 amino acids. Germline assignment: CDR1 MNHEY and CDR2 SMNVEV (reference sequence). V was pared by 6 bases and J by 0 bases, with 5 bases of the junction left unmatched. CDR3 bases: TGTGCCAGCAGCCCCCGACAGGGTAGCAATCAGCCCCAGCATTTT. Encoded protein: CASSPRQGSNQPQHF.